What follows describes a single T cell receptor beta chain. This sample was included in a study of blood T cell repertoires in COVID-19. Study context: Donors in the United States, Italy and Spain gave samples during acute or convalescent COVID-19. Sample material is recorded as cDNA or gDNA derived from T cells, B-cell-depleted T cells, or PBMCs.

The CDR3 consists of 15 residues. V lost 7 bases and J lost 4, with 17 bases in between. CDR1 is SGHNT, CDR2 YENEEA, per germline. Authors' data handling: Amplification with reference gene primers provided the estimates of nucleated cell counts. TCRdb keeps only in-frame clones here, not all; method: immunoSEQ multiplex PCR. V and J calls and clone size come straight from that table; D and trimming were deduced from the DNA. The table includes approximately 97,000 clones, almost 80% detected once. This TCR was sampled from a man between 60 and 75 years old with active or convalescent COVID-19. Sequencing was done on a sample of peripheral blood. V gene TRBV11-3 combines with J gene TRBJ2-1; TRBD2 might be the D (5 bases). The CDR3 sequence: CASTPRAARYNEQFF. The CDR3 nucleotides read TGTGCCAGCACCCCTCGAGCGGCTAGGTACAATGAGCAGTTCTTC.